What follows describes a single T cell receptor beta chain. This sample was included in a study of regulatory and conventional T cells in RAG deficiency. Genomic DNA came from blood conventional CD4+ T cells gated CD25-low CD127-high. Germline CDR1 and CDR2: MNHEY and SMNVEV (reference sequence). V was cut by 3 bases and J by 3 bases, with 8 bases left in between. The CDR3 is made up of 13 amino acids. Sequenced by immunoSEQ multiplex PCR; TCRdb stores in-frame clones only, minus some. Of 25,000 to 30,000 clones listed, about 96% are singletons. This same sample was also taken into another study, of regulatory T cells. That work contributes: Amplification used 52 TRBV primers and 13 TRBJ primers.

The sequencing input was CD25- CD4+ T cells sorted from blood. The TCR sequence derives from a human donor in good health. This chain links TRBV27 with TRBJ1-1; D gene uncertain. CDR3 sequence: CASSFSSDTEAFF. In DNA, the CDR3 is TGTGCCAGCAGTTTTTCCAGTGACACTGAAGCTTTCTTT.